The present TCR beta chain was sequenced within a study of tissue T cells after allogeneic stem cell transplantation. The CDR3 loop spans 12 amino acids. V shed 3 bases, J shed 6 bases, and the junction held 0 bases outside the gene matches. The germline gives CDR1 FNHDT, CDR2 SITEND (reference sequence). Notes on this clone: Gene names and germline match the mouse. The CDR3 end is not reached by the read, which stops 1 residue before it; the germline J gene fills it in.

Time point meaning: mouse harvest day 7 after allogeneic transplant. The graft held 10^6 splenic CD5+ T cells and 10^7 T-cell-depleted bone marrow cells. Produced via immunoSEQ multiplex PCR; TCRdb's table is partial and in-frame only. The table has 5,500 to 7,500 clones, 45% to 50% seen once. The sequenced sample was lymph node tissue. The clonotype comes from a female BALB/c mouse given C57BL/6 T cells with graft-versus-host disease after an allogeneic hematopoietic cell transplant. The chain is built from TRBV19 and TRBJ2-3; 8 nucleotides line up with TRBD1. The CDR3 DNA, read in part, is TGTGCCAGCAGTAGGACAGGGGAAACGCTGTAT. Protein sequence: CASSRTGETLY. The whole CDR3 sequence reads CASSRTGETLYF.